This TCR beta chain was profiled in a study of tumor-infiltrating lymphocytes in primary liver carcinoma. Study context: Surgical resection was used to treat these primary liver carcinoma patients. The study obtained roughly 3.5 to 7.13 million productive TCRbeta reads per sample, similar across tissue types.

V gave up 4 bases and J gave up 4 bases, with 10 bases separating them. Looked up from germline, CDR1 is SGHNT and CDR2 is YENEEA. This CDR3 comprises 14 residues. General study points: Between tumor regions, pairs overlapped more than tumor-adjacent and tumor-blood pairs did.

The source of the blood RNA was unsorted whole blood, and germline DNA was extracted as well. Priming with a constant-region primer yielded TCR beta cDNA from about 540 ng total RNA. ARM-PCR, slightly modified, supplied the TCR beta libraries through three nested multiplex PCR rounds. PCR rounds one and two used TRBV1-TRBV30 forward primers with a C-beta reverse primer for 10 cycles each. TCRdb reprocessed the multiplex PCR reads via MiXCR and lists one record per CDR3 protein. The data contain about 180,000 distinct CDR3 sequences, about 55% of them seen just once; the ten biggest clones take up approximately 65%. This clonotype was found many times. Its antigen is not identified.

The clonotype originates from a man aged 40-49 years with primary liver carcinoma and hepatitis B virus infection. The rearrangement joins TRBV11-3 to TRBJ2-2; weak D call: TRBD2 (6 bases). Sequenced sample: peripheral blood. CDR3 region: CASSWDGGTGELFF. CDR3 nucleotide sequence: TGTGCCAGCAGCTGGGACGGGGGCACCGGGGAGCTGTTTTTT.